A single sample gave rise to the 14 T cell receptor beta chains below, sequenced in a study of blood T cell repertoires in COVID-19. Repertoires were generated with immunoSEQ multiplex PCR, while TCRdb's copy carries only in-frame clones and drops some. The sample includes some 250,000 clones, 65% to 85% seen only once; the top ten take more than 25%. Input material: peripheral blood. Every receptor here comes from a man in his forties with acute or convalescent COVID-19.

J is TRBJ1-1 and V is TRBV29-1; maybe TRBD1 (5 bases). Trimming cost V 5 bases and J 4 bases, with 14 bases left between them. The CDR3 has 13 residues. Per the germline V gene, CDR1 is SQVTM and CDR2 is ANQGSEA. CDR3 sequence (DNA): TGCAGCGTTATCCCAGGGTGGGGCACTGAAGCTTTCTTT. This sequence encodes CSVIPGWGTEAFF.

This clone was observed a single time. The CDR3: CASSLGALSSYEQYF. Written as DNA, the CDR3 is TGTGCCAGCAGCTTAGGGGCGCTGAGCTCCTACGAGCAGTACTTC. The V gene is TRBV7-6, the J gene TRBJ2-7; no clear D. The CDR3 extends over 15 amino acids. The germline V and J ends were trimmed by 1 base and 0 bases, with 10 bases remaining between them. Germline assignment: CDR1 SGHVS and CDR2 FNYEAQ.

J is TRBJ2-1 and V is TRBV4-1, with a possible D match to TRBD2 (5 bases). V was shortened by 2 bases and J by 3 bases, with 8 bases between the two germline ends. Germline loops: CDR1 MGHRA, CDR2 YSYEKL. The CDR3 consists of 14 residues. CDR3 protein: CASSQTGSYNEQFF. The CDR3 bases are TGCGCCAGCAGCCAAACGGGGAGCTACAATGAGCAGTTCTTC.

This clone has more than one count but fewer than ten. The chain joins TRBV11-2 to TRBJ2-7; TRBD2 matches at 9 bases. Germline V gives CDR1 SGHAT, CDR2 FQNNGV. The CDR3 is 14 amino acids. The V and J ends lost 1 base and 2 bases, in that order; junction bases with no gene match: 0. The CDR3 region has the DNA TGTGCCAGCAGCTTAGCTAGCGGGACCTACGAGCAGTACTTC. Protein product: CASSLASGTYEQYF.

This CDR3 is CASSVRTGDGQPQHF. The DNA for the CDR3 is TGTGCCAGTAGTGTCAGGACAGGGGACGGTCAGCCCCAGCATTTT. The V call is TRBV19, the J call TRBJ1-5, with 9 positions matching TRBD1. Germline loops: CDR1 LNHDA, CDR2 SQIVND (reference sequence). V lost 5 bases and J lost 6; bases outside the gene matches: 8. The CDR3 runs to 15 residues.

The chain has TRBV3-1 (or the pseudogene TRBV3-2) and TRBJ1-1; D unclear. The V and J ends lost 0 bases and 1 base respectively, with 6 bases between them. The CDR3 loop spans 14 amino acids. The germline CDR1 and CDR2 sequences are LGHDT and YNNKEL (reference sequence). In nucleotides, the CDR3 is TGTGCCAGCAGCCAAGAACTCGGGAACACTGAAGCTTTCTTT. This encodes CASSQELGNTEAFF.

The V gene is TRBV6-5, the J gene TRBJ1-4; 9 bases match TRBD1. The CDR3 covers 15 residues. V lost 6 bases and J lost 8; bases outside the gene matches: 10. Looked up from germline, CDR1 is MNHEY and CDR2 is SVGAGI. In DNA form, the CDR3 reads TGTGCCAGCAGCTCCAGGGACAGGGAATTCGAAAAACTGTTTTTT. The encoded protein is CASSSRDREFEKLFF.

This CDR3 reads CASAIGEHSPLHF. The CDR3 DNA reads TGTGCCAGCGCTATCGGGGAGCATTCACCCCTCCACTTT. The chain employs TRBV27 and TRBJ1-6; D remains unclear. This CDR3 region has 13 residues. Trimming stripped 8 bases from V and 8 bases from J, with 13 bases between. Germline assignment: CDR1 MNHEY and CDR2 SMNVEV (reference sequence).

The chain carries TRBV19 and TRBJ1-2; the D is unclear. CDR3 length equals 13 residues. Trimming shortened V by 9 bases and J by 3 bases, and 14 bases separated the two germline ends. Germline CDR1 LNHDA, CDR2 SQIVND (reference sequence). CDR3 bases: TGTGCCAGCCCCTTACAGCAGGACTATGGCTACACCTTC. Protein product: CASPLQQDYGYTF.

This rearrangement joins TRBV11-2 to TRBJ2-1; 11 positions agree with TRBD2. Germline assignment: CDR1 SGHAT and CDR2 FQNNGV. CDR3 length: 16 residues. Trimming removed 5 bases from V and 1 base from J; junction bases left unmatched: 4. CDR3 region: CASSALAGGSYNEQFF. The CDR3 bases are TGTGCCAGCAGCGCCTTAGCGGGAGGGTCCTACAATGAGCAGTTCTTC.

The V call is TRBV11-2, the J call TRBJ2-5, with 8 bases fitting TRBD2. V lost 4 bases to trimming and J lost 3 bases; unmatched junction nucleotides: 7. CDR1 is SGHAT, CDR2 FQNNGV, per germline. This CDR3 contains 15 residues. CDR3 region: CASSSGTRNEETQYF. The DNA of the CDR3 is TGTGCCAGCAGCTCCGGGACTAGAAATGAAGAGACCCAGTACTTC. Looking up the rest from reference TRBV11-2 and TRBJ2-5 gives the full variable domain: EAGVAQSPRYKIIEKRQSVAFWCNPISGHATLYWYQQILGQGPKLLIQFQNNGVVDDSQLPKDRFSAERLKGVDSTLKIQPAKLEDSAVYLCASSSGTRNEETQYFGPGTRLLVL.

This clone appeared a few times. This chain joins TRBV5-1 and TRBJ1-1; D is possibly TRBD1 (6 bases). This CDR3 comprises 15 residues. V lost 3 bases and J 4 bases, leaving 16 bases between the germline ends. The germline V gene has CDR1 SGHRS and CDR2 YFSETQ. CDR3 loop: CASSYEYGGRTEAFF. The DNA of the CDR3 is TGCGCCAGCAGCTATGAGTATGGGGGCCGCACTGAAGCTTTCTTT. The full variable domain, rest sourced from reference TRBV5-1 and TRBJ1-1, is KAGVTQTPRYLIKTRGQQVTLSCSPISGHRSVSWYQQTPGQGLQFLFEYFSETQRNKGNFPGRFSGRQFSNSRSEMNVSTLELGDSALYLCASSYEYGGRTEAFFGQGTRLTVV.

The V and J genes are TRBV30 and TRBJ2-1; 14 bases are a match to TRBD2. The germline CDR1 and CDR2 sequences are GTSNPN and SVGIG (reference sequence). The V gene end was trimmed by 0 bases and the J gene end by 4 bases; junction bases not matched to a gene: 2. The CDR3 sequence is 16 residues long. CDR3 DNA sequence: TGTGCCTGGAGTGTGAGGACTAGCGGGAGGTACAATGAGCAGTTCTTC. Amino acid sequence: CAWSVRTSGRYNEQFF. The full variable domain, in which reference TRBV30 and TRBJ2-1 provide the parts outside the CDR3, is SQTIHQWPATLVQPVGSPLSLECTVEGTSNPNLYWYRQAAGRGLQLLFYSVGIGQISSEVPQNLSASRPQDRQFILSSKKLLLSDSGFYLCAWSVRTSGRYNEQFFGPGTRLTVL.

The chain employs TRBV5-8 and TRBJ1-5, with 9 nucleotides matching TRBD1. V lost 0 bases to trimming and J lost 5 bases; unmatched junction nucleotides: 3. The CDR3 contains 15 residues. CDR1 and CDR2 from the germline V gene are SGHTS and YDEGEE. The CDR3 loop reads CASSLVGQGDQPQHF. CDR3 DNA: TGTGCCAGCAGCTTGGTGGGACAGGGTGATCAGCCCCAGCATTTT.